This T cell receptor (beta chain) was recovered during a study of vaccination effects on CD4 cells after COVID-19 (dated 2022 in TCRdb). For the wider study: Each participant got two doses of an mRNA SARS-CoV-2 vaccine, either BNT162b2 or mRNA-1273. SARS-CoV-2 spike-specific CD4+ TCR repertoires were compared before and after mRNA vaccination in COVID-19 convalescent patients and in infection-naive vaccine recipients. A total of over nine COVID-19 convalescent patients and a handful of SARS-CoV-2-naive healthy vaccine recipients were included in the full study. In the study, cultures from other donors were sequenced using the Oncomine TCR Beta short-read assay on an Illumina iSeq 100.

In the ViraFEST assay, PBMC were stimulated with viral peptide pools, and antigen-specific CD4+ T cell clonotypes were then identified by expansion using TCR sequencing. After about 10 days of culture, CD4+ T cells were isolated with the EasySep CD4+ T cell isolation kit. Negative nucleocapsid antibody results before and after vaccination confirmed that the healthy vaccine recipients had no prior SARS-CoV-2 infection. About 1.8 million PBMC per well were cultured with approximately 10 ug/ml peptides in IMDM containing approximately 4.5% human AB serum, 10 IU/ml IL-2 and gentamicin. Half of the culture medium was replaced with fresh IL-2-containing medium on days 3 and 7. Unless noted otherwise, every peptide stimulation condition was cultured in triplicate wells. Using Ficoll-Paque Plus gradient centrifugation, PBMC were separated from whole blood and then either used fresh or cryopreserved at -140C. Overlapping peptide pools spanned the spike proteins of SARS-CoV-2 and the common cold coronaviruses HCoV-NL63, HCoV-OC43 and HCoV-229E. The QIAamp micro DNA kit was used to extract genomic DNA from the cultured CD4+ T cells.

With regard to this clone: Which antigen it targets is not known. No qualities accompany the bases; no much larger clone lies one base away.

The paper's findings and limits, for the study overall: Both infection-induced and vaccine-induced clones contracted markedly at late post-vaccination timepoints, which is consistent with waning T cell responses. Among healthy vaccine recipients, nearly all vaccine-induced clones were SARS-CoV-2 mono-reactive, and only 1 of 255 was cross-reactive with common cold coronaviruses. The study was limited by a small number of convalescent patients, and early post-infection timepoints were lacking.

Library construction relied on the immunoSEQ multiplex PCR assay. DNA from the cultured and isolated CD4+ T cells underwent TCR beta CDR3 sequencing. The authors processed their data as follows. Non-productive TCR sequences were discarded, and reads were trimmed to the CDR3 region, with only CDR3s of 7 or more amino acids retained. The MANAFEST web app was used to identify antigen-specific clonotypes by comparing expansion in peptide wells with expansion in reference cultures. Positive clones required FDR<0.05 expansion versus reference and all other wells, odds ratio above 5, and frequency above 0.1% in two replicate wells. Cross-reactive clonotypes were defined as significantly expanded in SARS-CoV-2 spike wells and in at least one common cold coronavirus spike condition. Levenshtein distance calculated with the stringdist R package was used to assess CDR3 similarity, and unrooted trees were constructed with ape in R 3.6.1. What TCRdb holds here is the immuneACCESS table cut down to in-frame rearrangements. Part of the clones is not present; checked against another copy, under half of the missing clones reflect an unresolved V gene, and the others are unexplained. V and J calls and clone size follow that table, whereas D and trimming were derived from the DNA. The sample contains nearly 35,000 clones, around 73% of them found a single time. Under 30% of the sample is held by the ten biggest clonotypes.

The material sequenced was CD4+ T cells from PBMCs cultured with HCoV-OC43 spike peptides, taken before COVID-19 vaccination. The cell subset or site label, as the study defines it: HCoV-OC43 spike overlapping peptide pool stimulation. This sequence originates from a human donor who received a COVID-19 vaccine.

For the CDR3, the sequence is CASSLEEGQPQHF. Here is the DNA: TGTGCCAGCTCACTAGAGGAAGGTCAGCCCCAGCATTTT. Rearrangement joined TRBV18 to TRBJ1-5; a confident D gene designation cannot be given. V and J lose 4 bases and 6 bases, and a span of 10 bases separates them. Including the terminal cysteine and phenylalanine, the CDR3 comprises 13 residues. The kept DNA is CDR3 alone, 39 bases in frame from the first base. Reading the germline V gene gives CDR1 KGHSH and CDR2 LQKENI. Full variable domain (CDR3 extended with the reference TRBV18 and TRBJ1-5 proteins): NAGVMQNPRHLVRRRGQEARLRCSPMKGHSHVYWYRQLPEEGLKFMVYLQKENIIDESGMPKERFSAEFPKEGPSILRIQQVVRGDSAAYFCASSLEEGQPQHFGDGTRLSIL.